The 30 T cell receptor beta chains below come from one sample, sequenced in a study of cytomegalovirus exposure and HLA in healthy donors. 60 Vbeta and 13 Jbeta primers were used in PCR. Data came from immunoSEQ multiplex PCR; TCRdb stores just in-frame clones and leaves some out. In all, the sample yields about 140,000 clones. Material for sequencing was PBMCs. The receptor set was obtained from a male donor in good health and CMV-seronegative.

The V and J genes are TRBV29-1 and TRBJ2-3; TRBD2 agrees at 7 bases. This CDR3 spans 15 amino acids. Germline V lookup: CDR1 SQVTM, CDR2 ANQGSEA. The junction had 16 bases not matched to a gene; V was cut back by 8 bases and J by 5 bases. CDR3: CSSRAGVGRRDTQYF. CDR3 coding DNA: TGCAGCTCGAGGGCGGGAGTAGGGCGTCGAGATACGCAGTATTTT.

J is TRBJ1-2 and V is TRBV7-6; D might be TRBD1 (5 bases). The V gene's germline CDR1 is SGHVS and CDR2 FNYEAQ. This CDR3 is built from 12 residues. Trimming shortened V by 3 bases and J by 8 bases, and 10 bases separated the two germline ends. The CDR3 DNA sequence: TGTGCCAGCAGCTTCCCCGGGGGGGGCTACACCTTC. Amino acids: CASSFPGGGYTF.

J is TRBJ1-5 and V is TRBV6-1; TRBD1 might be the D (5 bases). Germline V gene sequence: CDR1 MNHNS, CDR2 SASEGT. This CDR3 has 14 amino acids. V was pared by 6 bases and J by 0 bases, with 9 bases between. The CDR3 region is CASRGRLSNQPQHF. The CDR3 nucleotides are TGTGCCAGCAGGGGGCGTCTTAGCAATCAGCCCCAGCATTTT.

The chain joins TRBV7-2 to TRBJ2-3; unclear D gene. The CDR3 length is 14 residues. Germline CDR1 SGHTA, CDR2 FQGNSA. V gave up 3 bases and J gave up 0 bases, with 7 bases separating them. The CDR3 DNA sequence: TGTGCCAGCAGCTTCAGTTCTAGCACAGATACGCAGTATTTT. Translated: CASSFSSSTDTQYF. The full variable domain, rest sourced from reference TRBV7-2 and TRBJ2-3, is GAGVSQSPSNKVTEKGKDVELRCDPISGHTALYWYRQSLGQGLEFLIYFQGNSAPDKSGLPSDRFSAERTGGSVSTLTIQRTQQEDSAVYLCASSFSSSTDTQYFGPGTRLTVL.

The chain is built from TRBV19 and TRBJ1-2, with 10 nucleotides matching TRBD1. Trimming at V came to 3 bases and at J to 2 bases, leaving 6 bases not matched to a gene. The CDR3 covers 16 residues. The V gene's germline CDR1 is LNHDA and CDR2 SQIVND (reference sequence). CDR3 region: CASSISAGQGNYGYTF. The CDR3 DNA sequence: TGTGCCAGTAGTATCTCGGCGGGACAGGGGAACTATGGCTACACCTTC.

This chain joins TRBV30 and TRBJ2-2, with D possibly TRBD2 on 6 matching bases. The CDR3 has 12 residues. The germline V gene has CDR1 GTSNPN and CDR2 SVGIG (reference sequence). Trimming took off 6 bases at V and 7 bases at J, with 12 bases between the two ends. The DNA for the CDR3 is TGTGCCTGTCGGGCGGGGTACGGGGAGCTGTTTTTT. Protein: CACRAGYGELFF.

The chain recombines TRBV7-2 with TRBJ1-2; 7 nucleotides match TRBD1. Germline CDR1 reads SGHTA; CDR2 reads FQGNSA. V lost 5 bases and J lost 1; bases outside the gene matches: 4. This CDR3 contains 14 residues. The CDR3 spells CASSNRDSNYGYTF. Written as DNA, the CDR3 is TGTGCCAGCAGCAACCGGGACAGTAACTATGGCTACACCTTC.

The rearrangement links TRBV10-1 to TRBJ2-7; 10 bases fit TRBD2. The CDR3 spans 14 residues. CDR1 and CDR2 (germline): WNHNN, SYGVQD (reference sequence). V dropped 8 bases and J dropped 1; count of bases not matched to a gene: 5. The CDR3 bases are TGCGCCAGCGTTAGCGGGAGGTCTTCCTACGAGCAGTACTTC. Amino acids: CASVSGRSSYEQYF.

The rearrangement links TRBV6-5 to TRBJ2-7; the D is unclear. Germline V gene lookup returns CDR1 MNHEY and CDR2 SVGAGI. CDR3 size: 14 residues. The V and J ends lost 10 bases and 0 bases respectively, with 16 bases between them. The CDR3 reads CATKAGSLSYEQYF. Here the CDR3 DNA reads TGTGCCACTAAAGCCGGGTCCCTCTCCTACGAGCAGTACTTC.

V is TRBV19 and J is TRBJ1-5, with 9 bases lining up with TRBD1. The V gene's germline CDR1 is LNHDA and CDR2 SQIVND (reference sequence). Trimming took 1 base from V and 5 from J; bases not matched to a gene: 3. The CDR3 covers 15 residues. CDR3 in amino acids: CASSIVGQGDQPQHF. CDR3 in DNA: TGTGCCAGTAGTATAGTGGGACAGGGCGATCAGCCCCAGCATTTT. The full variable domain, completed using reference TRBV19 and TRBJ1-5, is DGGITQSPKYLFRKEGQNVTLSCEQNLNHDAMYWYRQDPGQGLRLIYYSQIVNDFQKGDIAEGYSVSREKKESFPLTVTSAQKNPTAFYLCASSIVGQGDQPQHFGDGTRLSIL.

Regarding this clone: The sample contains more than one DNA sequence encoding this CDR3. The chain is built from TRBV30 and TRBJ2-1, with 8 bases matching TRBD2. This CDR3 contains 17 residues. From germline, CDR1 is GTSNPN and CDR2 SVGIG (reference sequence). The J segment lost 1 base and the V segment lost 3 bases, leaving 11 bases of the junction unmatched. CDR3 in amino acids: CAWRRRAGDPSYNEQFF. CDR3 DNA: TGTGCCTGGAGAAGAAGAGCGGGAGACCCATCCTACAATGAGCAGTTCTTC.

The chain recombines TRBV27 with TRBJ1-1; D unresolved. CDR3 size: 15 residues. Germline V lookup: CDR1 MNHEY, CDR2 SMNVEV (reference sequence). V was clipped by 4 bases and J by 6 bases, with 18 bases between them. The CDR3 region is CASSSPYGETPEAFF. The CDR3 coding sequence is TGTGCCAGCAGTTCCCCTTACGGGGAAACCCCTGAAGCTTTCTTT.

This chain joins TRBV25-1 and TRBJ1-2, with 8 bases that match TRBD1. Germline CDR1 and CDR2: MGHDK and SYGVNS. This CDR3 is 13 amino acids long. The junction had 7 bases not matched to a gene; V was cut back by 6 bases and J by 7 bases. In nucleotides, the CDR3 is TGTGCCAGCAGCTACAGGGGGTCCGGTGGCTACACCTTC. It translates to CASSYRGSGGYTF.

The chain combines TRBV25-1 with TRBJ2-7, with TRBD2 matching over 11 bases. Per germline, CDR1 MGHDK and CDR2 SYGVNS. Trimming took 2 bases from V and 3 from J; bases not matched to a gene: 3. The CDR3 totals 15 residues. CDR3 DNA: TGTGCCAGCAGTGAACCAGGACTAGCGGGCTACGAGCAGTACTTC. Its protein product is CASSEPGLAGYEQYF.

The rearrangement uses TRBV7-8 and TRBJ2-7, with D possibly being TRBD1 (5 bases). Germline CDR1 SGHVS, CDR2 FQNEAQ. Trimming removed 4 bases at V and 2 bases at J, with 9 bases between. The CDR3 has 13 residues. In DNA, the CDR3 is TGTGCCAGCAGCTCCGACAGACCCTACGAGCAGTACTTC. Protein: CASSSDRPYEQYF.

The chain has TRBV10-3 and TRBJ2-1; unclear D gene. Trimming left V 0 bases short and J 5 bases short, with 11 bases between. The CDR3 has 15 residues. In germline, CDR1 is ENHRY, CDR2 SYGVKD. CDR3 amino acids: CAISESSDLHNEQFF. CDR3 in DNA: TGTGCCATCAGTGAGTCTAGTGATCTCCACAATGAGCAGTTCTTC.

The V gene is TRBV28, the J gene TRBJ1-1, with D perhaps matching TRBD1 (5 bases). The V and J ends lost 3 bases and 3 bases respectively, with 11 bases between them. Germline V gene data show CDR1 as MDHEN and CDR2 as SYDVKM. The CDR3 length is 14 residues. CDR3 bases: TGTGCCAGCAGTTTCTGGGGGGTCGACACTGAAGCTTTCTTT. Translation: CASSFWGVDTEAFF.

The rearrangement uses TRBV30 and TRBJ2-1; D unresolved. Germline-derived CDR1 and CDR2 are GTSNPN and SVGIG (reference sequence). The CDR3 is made up of 13 amino acids. Between the trimmed V and J ends, which lost 2 bases and 4 bases, there was a span of 9 bases. CDR3 residues: CAWSPTDYNEQFF. The DNA for the CDR3 is TGTGCCTGGAGTCCCACAGATTACAATGAGCAGTTCTTC.

This rearrangement joins TRBV10-2 to TRBJ2-7; a possible D gene is TRBD1 (5 bases). The V and J ends lost 4 bases and 2 bases respectively, with 6 bases between them. There are 12 residues in the CDR3. Per germline, CDR1 WSHSY and CDR2 SAAADI. The CDR3 spells CASSAGPYEQYF. In nucleotides, the CDR3 is TGCGCCAGCAGTGCAGGGCCCTACGAGCAGTACTTC.

This sequence joins TRBV29-1 and TRBJ2-5; D is uncertain. CDR1 is SQVTM and CDR2 is ANQGSEA in the germline V gene. V was shortened by 3 bases and J by 4 bases, with 3 bases between the two germline ends. This CDR3 region has 10 residues. CDR3 residues: CSVDGETQYF. CDR3 nucleotides: TGCAGCGTTGACGGAGAGACCCAGTACTTC.

V and J are TRBV19 and TRBJ1-2, with unresolved D. CDR1 LNHDA and CDR2 SQIVND come from the germline V gene (reference sequence). This CDR3 spans 15 amino acids. V was clipped by 3 bases and J by 6 bases, with 17 bases between them. CDR3 amino acids: CASSINGEEKDGYTF. The CDR3 DNA sequence: TGTGCCAGTAGTATCAACGGGGAAGAGAAGGATGGCTACACCTTC.

The chain links TRBV19 to TRBJ2-6; no clear D. The germline gives CDR1 LNHDA, CDR2 SQIVND (reference sequence). This CDR3 is built from 15 residues. Trimming stripped 1 base from V and 1 base from J, with 5 bases between. The CDR3 loop reads CASSIVPSGANVLTF. CDR3 DNA sequence: TGTGCCAGTAGTATAGTCCCATCTGGGGCCAACGTCCTGACTTTC.

This chain joins TRBV15 and TRBJ2-3, with 9 bases identical to TRBD2. The germline V gene encodes CDR1 LNHNV and CDR2 YYDKDF (reference sequence). This CDR3 region has 18 residues. Germline trimming cut 1 base from V and 0 bases from J; bases unmatched to any gene: 8. In DNA form, the CDR3 reads TGTGCCACCAGCAGAGTCGAAACTAGCGGGTCTAGCACAGATACGCAGTATTTT. Translating it yields CATSRVETSGSSTDTQYF.

The chain couples TRBV2 to TRBJ2-7; D is unresolved. Per germline, CDR1 SNHLY and CDR2 FYNNEI. The CDR3 totals 12 residues. Trimming cost V 3 bases and J 3 bases, with 6 bases left between them. In nucleotides, the CDR3 is TGTGCCAGCAGTGATTATAGCTACGAGCAGTACTTC. Translating it yields CASSDYSYEQYF.

The chain combines TRBV27 with TRBJ2-7, with TRBD2 matching 15 bases. Per the germline V gene, CDR1 is MNHEY and CDR2 is SMNVEV (reference sequence). V gave up 6 bases and J gave up 7 bases; unmatched junction bases: 4. This CDR3 region has 14 residues. This chain's CDR3 is CASSGGTSGGEQYF. CDR3 nucleotides: TGTGCCAGCAGCGGCGGGACTAGCGGGGGGGAGCAGTACTTC.

V and J are TRBV7-9 and TRBJ1-5; D not certain. The CDR3 totals 13 residues. The ends were cut back, 3 bases at V and 6 bases at J, with 9 bases in the middle. Germline CDR1 SEHNR, CDR2 FQNEAQ (reference sequence). The CDR3 here is CASSLEGSQPQHF. CDR3 coding DNA: TGTGCCAGCAGCTTGGAGGGTAGTCAGCCCCAGCATTTT.

V usage is TRBV27 and J usage is TRBJ2-7; D is perhaps TRBD2 (6 bases). With 2 bases removed from V and 4 bases from J, the gap between germline ends came to 12 bases. This CDR3 contains 14 residues. Germline CDR1 MNHEY, CDR2 SMNVEV (reference sequence). Here the CDR3 DNA reads TGTGCCAGCAGTTTAGGGGGGTTAAGTTACGAGCAGTACTTC. Translation gives CASSLGGLSYEQYF.

J is TRBJ2-7 and V is TRBV5-1; D possibly corresponds to TRBD2 (5 bases). With 2 bases removed from V and 1 base from J, the gap between germline ends came to 13 bases. The CDR3 has 15 amino acids. Germline values: CDR1 SGHRS, CDR2 YFSETQ. The DNA of the CDR3 is TGCGCCAGCAGCTTCTCTCGGGGTGGTTCCTACGAGCAGTACTTC. This sequence encodes CASSFSRGGSYEQYF.

The chain combines TRBV15 with TRBJ2-5; 8 positions agree with TRBD2. The junction had 5 bases not matched to a gene; V was cut back by 5 bases and J by 3 bases. CDR3 size: 14 residues. Per the germline V gene, CDR1 is LNHNV and CDR2 is YYDKDF (reference sequence). The DNA of the CDR3 is TGTGCCACCAGCGTTACTAGCGGAAAAGAGACCCAGTACTTC. This translates into CATSVTSGKETQYF.

The V call is TRBV6-6, the J call TRBJ1-4, with a possible D match to TRBD1 (6 bases). The CDR3 loop spans 12 amino acids. Germline lookup yields CDR1 MNHNY and CDR2 SVGAGI (reference sequence). Trimming took off 6 bases at V and 12 bases at J, with 14 bases between the two ends. This CDR3 reads CASSSVGTQLFF. CDR3 sequence (DNA): TGTGCCAGCAGCTCTGTCGGGACACAACTGTTTTTT.